A single sample gave rise to the 30 T cell receptor beta chains below, sequenced in a study of T cell repertoires in cytomegalovirus infection. MiXCR, run by TCRdb on the reads, gives a single entry per CDR3 protein. The data hold hundreds of thousands of distinct CDR3 sequences, with 8% to 9.5% observed a single time. Sequencing used PBMCs. The source of these receptors is a human donor in good health (CMV status not recorded). Some clones in this sample may be carry-over from other donors' samples.

In its sample, this clonotype was seen many times. The CDR3 nucleotides are TGTGCCAGCAGTTTCCGGGACACATCAAGCAGAAACTATGGCTACACCTTC. It yields the protein CASSFRDTSSRNYGYTF. The gene calls are TRBV12-3 or TRBV12-4 and TRBJ1-2, with D perhaps matching TRBD1 (6 bases). V dropped 3 bases and J dropped 2 bases, with 19 bases sitting between them. This CDR3 region has 17 residues.

V gene TRBV14 combines with J gene TRBJ1-1; D is ambiguous. CDR1 and CDR2 (germline): SGHDN, FVKESK. This CDR3 is 13 amino acids long. The V and J ends lost 6 bases and 7 bases respectively, with 15 bases between them. The CDR3 protein is CASRPMATIEAFF. The CDR3 DNA reads TGTGCCAGCAGACCCATGGCAACCATTGAAGCTTTCTTT.

This clonotype was counted a few times. The rearrangement joins TRBV6-5 to TRBJ1-2; no clear D. Germline CDR1 MNHEY, CDR2 SVGAGI. This CDR3 contains 12 residues. V shed 5 bases and J shed 2 bases, with 6 bases lying between them. The CDR3 spells CASSPHNYGYTF. In nucleotides, the CDR3 is TGTGCCAGCAGTCCCCACAACTATGGCTACACCTTC.

V usage is TRBV12-3 or TRBV12-4 and J usage is TRBJ2-7; D is ambiguous. Trimming stripped 2 bases from V and 5 bases from J, with 7 bases between. This CDR3 comprises 12 residues. In DNA, the CDR3 is TGTGCCAGCAGTTTACACGACCACGAGCAGTACTTC. This codes for CASSLHDHEQYF.

This clonotype has only a few counts. V usage is TRBV20-1 and J usage is TRBJ1-1; weak D call: TRBD1 (6 bases). The germline V and J ends were trimmed by 3 bases and 1 base, with 15 bases remaining between them. The CDR3 sequence is 15 residues long. Germline V lookup: CDR1 DFQATT, CDR2 SNEGSKA (reference sequence). This CDR3 reads CSASRGQIRNTEAFF. The CDR3 bases are TGCAGTGCTAGTAGAGGACAGATAAGGAACACTGAAGCTTTCTTT.

The gene calls are TRBV12-3 or TRBV12-4 and TRBJ2-1, with 9 bases matching TRBD1. The CDR3 totals 15 residues. The V and J ends lost 3 bases and 1 base, in that order; junction bases with no gene match: 1. Written as DNA, the CDR3 is TGTGCCAGCAGTTTCGGGACAGGGTCCTACAATGAGCAGTTCTTC. Translation: CASSFGTGSYNEQFF.

The chain has TRBV20-1 and TRBJ2-3; D remains ambiguous. This CDR3 comprises 13 residues. V lost 5 bases and J 3 bases, leaving 12 bases between the germline ends. Germline V gene lookup returns CDR1 DFQATT and CDR2 SNEGSKA (reference sequence). As DNA, the CDR3 is TGCAGTGCTGTAGAAACCCGGACAGATACGCAGTATTTT. Its protein is CSAVETRTDTQYF.

There are a few counts of this clonotype. The chain links TRBV20-1 to TRBJ2-2; D is possibly TRBD2 (7 bases). Germline CDR1 DFQATT, CDR2 SNEGSKA (reference sequence). This CDR3 has 16 residues. The V end was cut by 5 bases, the J end by 2 bases, with 18 bases between. This CDR3 is CSAPSTRGANTGELFF. CDR3 DNA sequence: TGCAGTGCTCCCTCAACCCGGGGGGCTAACACCGGGGAGCTGTTTTTT.

This clonotype occurred many times. The V gene is TRBV7-2, the J gene TRBJ1-5, with TRBD1 identical over 9 bases. From germline, CDR1 is SGHTA and CDR2 FQGNSA. The length of the CDR3 is 15 residues. J lost 2 bases, V lost 3 bases, and 2 bases had no gene match. The CDR3: CASSLDRGGNQPQHF. The CDR3 bases are TGTGCCAGCAGCTTGGACAGGGGAGGCAATCAGCCCCAGCATTTT.

This clonotype was counted ten times or more. The chain has TRBV7-2 and TRBJ1-3; D is unresolved. Trimming pared 5 bases from V and 2 bases from J, leaving 13 bases between. CDR3 length: 15 residues. Germline CDR1 SGHTA, CDR2 FQGNSA. CDR3 residues: CASSRGPGAGNTIYF. In DNA form, the CDR3 reads TGTGCCAGCAGCCGCGGGCCAGGTGCTGGAAACACCATATATTTT.

This clonotype has more than one count but fewer than ten. The rearrangement links TRBV4-2 to TRBJ2-7, with a possible D match to TRBD2 (6 bases). This CDR3 is built from 15 residues. V was trimmed by 0 bases and J by 5 bases, leaving 14 bases between them. Germline V CDR1 and CDR2: LGHNA, YNFKEQ. The CDR3 sequence is CASSQDWRAKDEQYF. The CDR3 nucleotides read TGTGCCAGCAGCCAAGATTGGAGGGCGAAGGACGAGCAGTACTTC.

This clonotype occurred once. A much larger clone lies one base from this, so it may be a read error. Here the CDR3 DNA reads TGTACCAGCAATCCAGGACAGGGTGTGTTCTTC. It is translated as CTSNPGQGVFF. The gene calls are TRBV12-3 or TRBV12-4 and TRBJ2-1, with 8 bases identical to TRBD1. The CDR3 runs 11 residues.

This clonotype has ten or more counts. This chain links TRBV6-2 or TRBV6-3 with TRBJ1-5; maybe TRBD1 (5 bases). The CDR3 spans 14 residues. From germline, CDR1 is MNHEY and CDR2 SVGEGT. V was pared by 4 bases and J by 4 bases, with 11 bases between. CDR3 nucleotide sequence: TGTGCCAGCAGTTGGGGCAGACTGAATCAGCCCCAGCATTTT. Encoded protein: CASSWGRLNQPQHF.

This clonotype was recorded many times. The chain couples TRBV28 to TRBJ2-5; D may be TRBD1 or TRBD2 (5 bases each). This CDR3 is 15 amino acids long. V dropped 7 bases and J dropped 5 bases, with 20 bases sitting between them. Germline CDR1 is MDHEN and CDR2 is SYDVKM. Here the CDR3 reads CASTAGWGNWETQYF. Here the CDR3 DNA reads TGTGCCAGCACCGCTGGGTGGGGGAATTGGGAGACCCAGTACTTC.

This clonotype was detected many times. The gene calls are TRBV7-2 and TRBJ1-1; D gene unclear. The germline V gene encodes CDR1 SGHTA and CDR2 FQGNSA. The CDR3 has 13 amino acids. V lost 6 bases, J lost 4 bases, and 12 bases lay in between. CDR3 residues: CASSLTRSTEAFF. The DNA for the CDR3 is TGTGCCAGCAGTTTGACCCGGTCCACTGAAGCTTTCTTT.

This clonotype was counted between two and nine times. The chain uses TRBV9 and TRBJ2-7; 8 bases line up with TRBD2. V was clipped by 0 bases and J by 3 bases; unmatched bases: 2. The CDR3 has 14 residues. The germline V gene has CDR1 SGDLS and CDR2 YYNGEE. The CDR3 loop is CASSVARGGYEQYF. The CDR3 bases are TGTGCCAGCAGCGTAGCCCGGGGGGGCTACGAGCAGTACTTC.

This clonotype appeared once. A read error may be the cause here, since a much bigger clone is one base away. This chain links TRBV7-8 with TRBJ2-5; TRBD2 might be the D (6 bases). The germline V gene encodes CDR1 SGHVS and CDR2 FQNEAQ. The CDR3 is made up of 16 amino acids. The CDR3 region is CTSSPHNLDSGETQYF. The CDR3 nucleotides read TGTACCAGCAGCCCGCACAATCTCGACAGCGGGGAGACCCAGTACTTC. Full variable domain (remainder filled in from reference TRBV7-8 and TRBJ2-5): GAGVSQSPRYKVAKRGQDVALRCDPISGHVSLFWYQQALGQGPEFLTYFQNEAQLDKSGLPSDRFFAERPEGSVSTLKIQRTQQEDSAVYLCTSSPHNLDSGETQYFGPGTRLLVL.

In this sample, this clonotype turned up a few times. The chain joins TRBV12-3 or TRBV12-4 to TRBJ1-2; D might be TRBD1 (5 bases). V shed 3 bases and J shed 7 bases, with 9 bases lying between them. The CDR3 runs to 12 residues. CDR3 amino acids: CASSFWRGGYTF. CDR3 in DNA: TGTGCCAGCAGTTTCTGGAGGGGTGGCTACACCTTC.

This clonotype has a handful of counts. V is TRBV5-1 and J is TRBJ1-4; tentative D call: TRBD1 (5 bases). The V end lost 2 bases, the J end lost 6 bases, and 14 bases lay between the germline ends. The CDR3 length is 15 residues. CDR1 is SGHRS and CDR2 is YFSETQ in the germline V gene. The CDR3 DNA reads TGCGCCAGCAGCTTTTCCGGGGGTCGGGATGAAAAACTGTTTTTT. Translated, it gives CASSFSGGRDEKLFF.

The chain couples TRBV11-2 to TRBJ2-5; no definite D call. The germline V and J ends were trimmed by 8 bases and 1 base, with 2 bases remaining between them. This CDR3 spans 10 amino acids. In germline, CDR1 is SGHAT, CDR2 FQNNGV. The CDR3 here is CASGQETQYF. CDR3 bases: TGTGCCAGCGGCCAAGAGACCCAGTACTTC.

This sequence joins TRBV10-3 and TRBJ2-5; D assignment may be TRBD1 or TRBD2 (5 bases each). The germline CDR1 and CDR2 sequences are ENHRY and SYGVKD. The CDR3 is 16 amino acids. The V gene lost 2 bases and the J gene lost 1 base, with 14 bases spanning the gap. The CDR3 protein is CAISETDQGRQETQYF. In DNA form, the CDR3 reads TGTGCCATCAGTGAGACCGACCAGGGACGCCAAGAGACCCAGTACTTC.

This clonotype was seen a few times. For the CDR3, the DNA is TGTGCCAGCAGCCATGGGGACAGAAATGAGCAGTTCTTC. This translates into CASSHGDRNEQFF. The chain has TRBV6-1 and TRBJ2-1; 7 bases align to TRBD1. Trimming at V came to 6 bases and at J to 7 bases, leaving 6 bases not matched to a gene. The V gene's germline CDR1 is MNHNS and CDR2 SASEGT. This CDR3 has 13 residues.

This clonotype was recorded at least ten times. This chain uses TRBV7-2 with TRBJ1-2; D ambiguous. The CDR3 spans 14 residues. Germline CDR1 and CDR2: SGHTA and FQGNSA. The V and J ends lost 2 bases and 8 bases respectively, with 15 bases between them. CDR3 nucleotide sequence: TGTGCCAGCAGCTTAACGTCGGTGTCCGGGGGCTACACCTTC. This translates into CASSLTSVSGGYTF.

This clonotype came up a few times. This chain connects TRBV10-3 to TRBJ1-1, with 7 positions matching TRBD1. In germline, CDR1 is ENHRY, CDR2 SYGVKD. The J segment lost 0 bases and the V segment lost 5 bases, leaving 3 bases of the junction unmatched. This CDR3 has 14 residues. CDR3 region: CAISTGEMNTEAFF. The DNA of the CDR3 is TGTGCCATCAGTACAGGGGAGATGAACACTGAAGCTTTCTTT.

The chain joins TRBV6-1 to TRBJ2-1; maybe TRBD2 (6 bases). V shed 7 bases and J shed 10 bases, with 17 bases lying between them. The CDR3 is 13 amino acids. In germline, CDR1 is MNHNS, CDR2 SASEGT. Written as DNA, the CDR3 is TGTGCCAGCAATCTCCGGTCCGGGGGAGAGCAGTTCTTC. Protein sequence: CASNLRSGGEQFF.

This clonotype has ten or more counts. This rearrangement joins TRBV25-1 to TRBJ2-2; D unresolved. The CDR3 is 12 residues long. V lost 2 bases and J 6 bases, leaving 4 bases between the germline ends. Germline V gene data show CDR1 as MGHDK and CDR2 as SYGVNS. For the CDR3, the DNA is TGTGCCAGCAGTGAAGGGCCCGGGGAGCTGTTTTTT. Protein sequence: CASSEGPGELFF. Variable domain in full (rest from reference TRBV25-1 and TRBJ2-2): EADIYQTPRYLVIGTGKKITLECSQTMGHDKMYWYQQDPGMELHLIHYSYGVNSTEKGDLSSESTVSRIRTEHFPLTLESARPSHTSQYLCASSEGPGELFFGEGSRLTVL.

This clonotype was observed at least ten times. V and J are TRBV7-6 and TRBJ2-5, with D perhaps given as TRBD1 or TRBD2 (6 bases each). Trimming left V 2 bases short and J 3 bases short, with 13 bases between. Germline CDR1 and CDR2: SGHVS and FNYEAQ. The CDR3 has 15 amino acids. The CDR3 loop reads CASSLSRGREETQYF. The CDR3 DNA reads TGTGCCAGCAGCTTATCTCGGGGGCGGGAAGAGACCCAGTACTTC.

The CDR3 nucleotides read TGCAGTGCTAGATACCGGACTAGCGGGGGGGCCGCCCCCTACAATGAGCAGTTCTTC. Its protein is CSARYRTSGGAAPYNEQFF. The chain links TRBV20-1 to TRBJ2-1; 15 bases agree with TRBD2. The length of the CDR3 is 19 residues. Trimming took 2 bases from V and 2 from J; bases not matched to a gene: 10. Per the germline V gene, CDR1 is DFQATT and CDR2 is SNEGSKA (reference sequence).

A few counts support this clonotype. The chain carries TRBV12-3 or TRBV12-4 and TRBJ1-3; 7 nucleotides line up with TRBD1. V shed 10 bases and J 0 bases; nucleotides not matched to a gene: 9. This CDR3 contains 15 residues. In DNA, the CDR3 is TGTGCCACTAAGCAGGGGGTTATCTCTGGAAACACCATATATTTT. It specifies CATKQGVISGNTIYF.

This clonotype was found a few times. The V and J genes are TRBV12-3 or TRBV12-4 and TRBJ2-7; TRBD1 agrees at 7 bases. J gave up 4 bases and V 6 bases, and 9 bases lay outside the gene matches. The CDR3 spans 14 residues. The CDR3 loop reads CASSFAGTAYEQYF. The DNA of the CDR3 is TGTGCCAGCAGCTTCGCCGGGACAGCTTACGAGCAGTACTTC.